The entry that follows covers one T cell receptor beta chain sequence. The sample comes from a study of shared clonotypes between healthy human individuals. The table came from immunoSEQ multiplex PCR; TCRdb's copy has only in-frame clones and leaves some out. The data hold roughly 2,500,000 clones, with roughly 93% observed a single time. V was cut by 2 bases and J by 6 bases, with 10 bases left in between. Germline CDR1 and CDR2: MDHEN and SYDVKM. The CDR3 has 13 residues. The sequence derives from a man aged 18 to 29 in good health. Some clones in this sample may be carry-over from other donors' samples. The genes are TRBV28 and TRBJ1-1, with unresolved D. Material: naive CD4+ T cells from PBMCs. Subset noted: CD45RA+ positively selected. The CDR3: CASSLISFAEAFF. The CDR3 nucleotides read TGTGCCAGCAGTTTAATCAGTTTCGCTGAAGCTTTCTTT.